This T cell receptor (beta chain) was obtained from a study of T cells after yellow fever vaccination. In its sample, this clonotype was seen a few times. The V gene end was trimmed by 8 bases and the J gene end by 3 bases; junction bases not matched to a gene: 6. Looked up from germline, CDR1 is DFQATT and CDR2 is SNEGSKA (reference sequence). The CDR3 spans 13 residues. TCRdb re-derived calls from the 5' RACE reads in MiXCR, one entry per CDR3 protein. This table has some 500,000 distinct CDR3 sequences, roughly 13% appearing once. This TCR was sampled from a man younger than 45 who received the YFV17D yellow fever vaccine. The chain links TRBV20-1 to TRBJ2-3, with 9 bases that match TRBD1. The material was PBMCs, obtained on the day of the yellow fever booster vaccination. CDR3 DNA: TGCAGTTGGGGACAGGGCAGAACAGATACGCAGTATTTT. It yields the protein CSWGQGRTDTQYF.